One and the same sample provided the 11 T cell receptor beta chains below, sequenced in a study of blood T cells in healthy people across ages. A sample-barcoded 5' primer and a J-beta primer mix were used in a second PCR of roughly 7 to 11 cycles. TCRdb used MiXCR to reprocess the 5' RACE reads, holding one entry per CDR3 protein. This table holds about 730,000 distinct CDR3 sequences, around 40% found once. Specimen: blood. The receptors come from a woman aged 55 to 70 in good health.

This clonotype was found a few times. This sequence joins TRBV20-1 and TRBJ1-1; D may be TRBD1 (6 bases). This CDR3 has 18 amino acids. Germline V CDR1 and CDR2: DFQATT, SNEGSKA (reference sequence). Trimming shortened V by 0 bases and J by 1 base, and 21 bases separated the two germline ends. The CDR3 bases are TGCAGTGCTAGAGATTTTCGGGGGGCGTCGCCCGCGAACACTGAAGCTTTCTTT. The encoded protein is CSARDFRGASPANTEAFF.

The gene calls are TRBV7-6 and TRBJ2-2, with D perhaps matching TRBD1 or TRBD2 (5 bases each). Trimming cost V 0 bases and J 6 bases, with 11 bases left between them. Germline values: CDR1 SGHVS, CDR2 FNYEAQ. The CDR3 is made up of 15 amino acids. CDR3 nucleotides: TGTGCCAGCAGCTTAGCTGGGGGTGGGGCCGGGGAGCTGTTTTTT. Protein product: CASSLAGGGAGELFF. Combining the CDR3 with reference TRBV7-6 and TRBJ2-2 gives the whole variable domain GAGVSQSPRYKVTKRGQDVALRCDPISGHVSLYWYRQALGQGPEFLTYFNYEAQQDKSGLPNDRFSAERPEGSISTLTIQRTEQRDSAMYRCASSLAGGGAGELFFGEGSRLTVL.

The rearrangement links TRBV3-1 to TRBJ2-3, with 14 bases aligning to TRBD2. This CDR3 is built from 17 residues. Germline V gene sequence: CDR1 LGHDT, CDR2 YNNKEL (reference sequence). V lost 3 bases and J lost 2; bases outside the gene matches: 4. DNA for the CDR3: TGTGCCAGCAGCCACCTGGGACTAGCGGGGGCCACAGATACGCAGTATTTT. Encoded protein: CASSHLGLAGATDTQYF.

Concerning this clonotype itself: A clone one base away is much larger, so this may be a read error. The chain joins TRBV6-2 or TRBV6-3 to TRBJ2-7; tentatively, D is TRBD1 (5 bases). The CDR3 spans 13 residues. CDR1 MNHEY and CDR2 SVGEGT come from the germline V gene. The CDR3 spells CASSYQGSYEEYF. The CDR3, as DNA: TGTGCCAGCAGCTACCAGGGAAGCTACGAGGAGTACTTC.

The gene calls are TRBV12-3 or TRBV12-4 and TRBJ2-7; TRBD2 aligns across 10 bases. V shed 2 bases, J shed 4 bases, and the junction held 8 bases outside the gene matches. This CDR3 is 16 amino acids long. CDR3 protein: CASSLWDRAGGYEQYF. The CDR3, as DNA: TGTGCCAGCAGTTTATGGGACAGAGCGGGGGGGTACGAGCAGTACTTC.

This rearrangement joins TRBV4-1 to TRBJ2-2, with TRBD1 identical over 8 bases. This CDR3 comprises 16 residues. The V gene's germline CDR1 is MGHRA and CDR2 YSYEKL. Unmatched junction bases numbered 7, after V lost 1 base and J lost 6 bases. The CDR3 spells CASSQATGAFAGELFF. For the CDR3, the DNA is TGCGCCAGCAGCCAAGCGACAGGGGCGTTCGCCGGGGAGCTGTTTTTT.

The chain links TRBV9 to TRBJ2-7, with 7 bases identical to TRBD2. The V segment lost 0 bases and the J segment 5 bases; nucleotides outside the gene matches: 8. Looked up from germline, CDR1 is SGDLS and CDR2 is YYNGEE. The CDR3 runs 15 residues. Written as DNA, the CDR3 is TGTGCCAGCAGCGTAGGAGGGCGGGAGTGGAACGAGCAGTACTTC. Protein sequence: CASSVGGREWNEQYF.

The chain links TRBV24-1 to TRBJ2-1; perhaps D is TRBD1 or TRBD2 (7 bases each). V lost 3 bases, J lost 1 base, and 12 bases lay in between. Germline CDR1 KGHDR, CDR2 SFDVKD. This CDR3 spans 16 amino acids. Written as DNA, the CDR3 is TGTGCCACCAGTGATAAAGCGGGACAGTCCTACAATGAGCAGTTCTTC. Translating it yields CATSDKAGQSYNEQFF.

This clonotype was found a few times. The V call is TRBV21-1, the J call TRBJ2-3; TRBD1, as called in the table, went unchecked against the DNA. TRBV21-1 is a pseudogene. The length of the CDR3 is 15 residues. The CDR3 DNA reads TGTGCCAGCAGCAAAGTGGGGGACAAGTTAGGTACGCAGTATTTT. This translates into CASSKVGDKLGTQYF.

This clonotype has only a few counts. The chain is built from TRBV4-2 and TRBJ1-1; TRBD1 is a possible D gene (5 bases). Trimming pared 4 bases from V and 8 bases from J, leaving 11 bases between. Germline V gene data show CDR1 as LGHNA and CDR2 as YNFKEQ. The CDR3 is made up of 12 amino acids. CDR3 amino acids: CASSPPRGEAFF. Written as DNA, the CDR3 is TGTGCCAGCAGCCCCCCCCGGGGCGAAGCTTTCTTT.

The genes are TRBV5-6 and TRBJ2-3; D possibly corresponds to TRBD2 (5 bases). V lost 4 bases to trimming and J lost 4 bases, with 7 bases between them. Germline values: CDR1 SGHDT, CDR2 YYEEEE. The CDR3 covers 12 residues. The CDR3: CASSQRADTQYF. The DNA of the CDR3 is TGTGCCAGCAGCCAGAGGGCAGATACGCAGTATTTT. Together with reference TRBV5-6 and TRBJ2-3, the CDR3 gives the full variable domain: DAGVTQSPTHLIKTRGQQVTLRCSPKSGHDTVSWYQQALGQGPQFIFQYYEEEERQRGNFPDRFSGHQFPNYSSELNVNALLLGDSALYLCASSQRADTQYFGPGTRLTVL.